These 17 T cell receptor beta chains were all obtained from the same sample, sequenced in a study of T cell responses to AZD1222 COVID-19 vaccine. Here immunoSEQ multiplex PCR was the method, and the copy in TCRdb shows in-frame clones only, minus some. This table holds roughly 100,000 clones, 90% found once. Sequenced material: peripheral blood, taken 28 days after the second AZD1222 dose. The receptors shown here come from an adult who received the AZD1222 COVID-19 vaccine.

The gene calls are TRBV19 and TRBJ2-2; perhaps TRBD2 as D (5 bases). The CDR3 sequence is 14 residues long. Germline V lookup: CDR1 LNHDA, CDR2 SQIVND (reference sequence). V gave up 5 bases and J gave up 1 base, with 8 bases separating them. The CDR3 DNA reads TGTGCCAGTAGTTCGGGAAGGAACACCGGGGAGCTGTTTTTT. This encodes CASSSGRNTGELFF.

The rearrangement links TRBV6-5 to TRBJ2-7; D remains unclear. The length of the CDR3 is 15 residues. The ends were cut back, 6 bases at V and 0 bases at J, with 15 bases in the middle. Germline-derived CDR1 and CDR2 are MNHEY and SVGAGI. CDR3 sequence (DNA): TGTGCCAGCAGCCTACAAGTGGAGAGCTCCTACGAGCAGTACTTC. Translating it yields CASSLQVESSYEQYF.

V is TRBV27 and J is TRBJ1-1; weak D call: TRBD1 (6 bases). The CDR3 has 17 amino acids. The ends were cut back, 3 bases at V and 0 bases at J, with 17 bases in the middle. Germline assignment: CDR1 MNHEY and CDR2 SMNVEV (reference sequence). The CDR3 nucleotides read TGTGCCAGCAGTTTGGCCAGGGGTAAGGGGATGAACACTGAAGCTTTCTTT. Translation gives CASSLARGKGMNTEAFF.

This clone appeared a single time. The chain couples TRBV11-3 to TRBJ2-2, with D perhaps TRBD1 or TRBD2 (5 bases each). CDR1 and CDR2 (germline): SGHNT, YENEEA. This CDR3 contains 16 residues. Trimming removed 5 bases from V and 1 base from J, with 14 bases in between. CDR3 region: CASSGGVRGNTGELFF. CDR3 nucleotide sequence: TGTGCCAGCAGCGGGGGTGTTCGGGGGAACACCGGGGAGCTGTTTTTT.

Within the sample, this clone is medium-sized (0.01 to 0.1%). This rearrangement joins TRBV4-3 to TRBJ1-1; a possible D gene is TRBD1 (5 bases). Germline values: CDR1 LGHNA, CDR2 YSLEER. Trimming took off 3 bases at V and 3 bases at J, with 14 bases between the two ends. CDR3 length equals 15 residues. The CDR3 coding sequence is TGCGCCAGCAGCCAGGTACTAGGGGAGGACACTGAAGCTTTCTTT. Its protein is CASSQVLGEDTEAFF.

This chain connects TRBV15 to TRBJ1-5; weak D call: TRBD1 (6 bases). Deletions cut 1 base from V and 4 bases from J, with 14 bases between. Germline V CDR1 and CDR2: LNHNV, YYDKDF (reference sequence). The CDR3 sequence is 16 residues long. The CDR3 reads CATSRVTGAGNQPQHF. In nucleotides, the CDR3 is TGTGCCACCAGCAGAGTGACGGGGGCTGGGAATCAGCCCCAGCATTTT.

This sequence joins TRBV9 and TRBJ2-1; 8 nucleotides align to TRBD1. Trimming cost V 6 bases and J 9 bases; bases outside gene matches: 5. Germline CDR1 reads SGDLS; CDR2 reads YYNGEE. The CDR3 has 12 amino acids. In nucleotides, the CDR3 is TGTGCCAGCACGACAGGGGAGACTGAGCAGTTCTTC. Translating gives CASTTGETEQFF.

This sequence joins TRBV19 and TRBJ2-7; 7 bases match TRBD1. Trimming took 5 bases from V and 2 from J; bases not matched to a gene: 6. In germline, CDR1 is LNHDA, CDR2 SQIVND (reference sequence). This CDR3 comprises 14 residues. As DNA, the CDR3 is TGTGCCAGTAGTGAGGACAGGTGGGCCTACGAGCAGTACTTC. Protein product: CASSEDRWAYEQYF. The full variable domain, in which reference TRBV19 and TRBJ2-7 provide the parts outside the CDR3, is DGGITQSPKYLFRKEGQNVTLSCEQNLNHDAMYWYRQDPGQGLRLIYYSQIVNDFQKGDIAEGYSVSREKKESFPLTVTSAQKNPTAFYLCASSEDRWAYEQYFGPGTRLTVT.

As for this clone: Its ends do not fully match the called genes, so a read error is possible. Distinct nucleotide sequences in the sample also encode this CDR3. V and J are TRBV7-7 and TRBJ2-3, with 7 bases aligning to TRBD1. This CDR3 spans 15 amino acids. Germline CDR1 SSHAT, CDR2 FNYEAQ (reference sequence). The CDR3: CASSPTGAITDTQYF. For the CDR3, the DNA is TGTGCTAGCAGCCCTACAGGGGCCATCACAGATACGCAGTATTTT. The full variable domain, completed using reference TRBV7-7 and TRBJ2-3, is GAGVSQSPRYKVTKRGQDVTLRCDPISSHATLYWYQQALGQGPEFLTYFNYEAQPDKSGLPSDRFSAERPEGSISTLTIQRTEQRDSAMYRCASSPTGAITDTQYFGPGTRLTVL.

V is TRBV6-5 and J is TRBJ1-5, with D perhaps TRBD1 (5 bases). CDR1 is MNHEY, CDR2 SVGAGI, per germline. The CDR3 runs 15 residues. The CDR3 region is CAPGVGPAYLLPQHF. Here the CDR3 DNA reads TGTGCGCCGGGGGTGGGTCCTGCTTATCTATTACCCCAGCATTTT.

CDR3 sequence (DNA): TGTGCCAGCAGCAAATGGGGGGAGGGAAGACGCAATCAGCCCCAGCATTTT. Translated, it gives CASSKWGEGRRNQPQHF. The chain uses TRBV21-1 and TRBJ1-5. TRBV21-1 is described as a pseudogene. This CDR3 comprises 17 residues.

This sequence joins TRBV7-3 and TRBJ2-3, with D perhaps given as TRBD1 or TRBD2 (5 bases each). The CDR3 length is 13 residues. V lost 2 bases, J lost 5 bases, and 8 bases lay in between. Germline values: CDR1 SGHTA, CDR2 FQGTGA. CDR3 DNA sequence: TGTGCCAGCAGCTTAGGGACGATAGATACGCAGTATTTT. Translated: CASSLGTIDTQYF.

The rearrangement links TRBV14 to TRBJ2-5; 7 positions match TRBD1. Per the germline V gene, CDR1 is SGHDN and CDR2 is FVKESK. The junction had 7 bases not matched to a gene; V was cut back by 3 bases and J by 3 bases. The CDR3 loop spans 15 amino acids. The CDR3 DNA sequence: TGTGCCAGCAGCCACCCCCGGACAGGAAAAGAGACCCAGTACTTC. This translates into CASSHPRTGKETQYF.

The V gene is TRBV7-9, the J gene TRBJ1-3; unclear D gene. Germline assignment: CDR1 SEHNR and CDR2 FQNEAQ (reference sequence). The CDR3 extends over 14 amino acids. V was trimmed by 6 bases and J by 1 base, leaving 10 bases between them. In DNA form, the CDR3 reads TGTGCCAGCAGTCAAATGGCGTCTGGAAACACCATATATTTT. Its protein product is CASSQMASGNTIYF.

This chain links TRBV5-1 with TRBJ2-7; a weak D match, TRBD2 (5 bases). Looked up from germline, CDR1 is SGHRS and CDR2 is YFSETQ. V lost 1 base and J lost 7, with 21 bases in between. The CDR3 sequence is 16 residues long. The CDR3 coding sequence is TGCGCCAGCAGCTTGATAGAGGGCGGCAGGCTCCTGGAGCAGTACTTC. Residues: CASSLIEGGRLLEQYF.

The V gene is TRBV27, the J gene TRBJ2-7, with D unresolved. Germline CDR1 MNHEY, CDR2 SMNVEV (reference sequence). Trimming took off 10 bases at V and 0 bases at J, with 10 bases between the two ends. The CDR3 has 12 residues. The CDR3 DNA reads TGTGCCACCCTGGCCTGCTCCTACGAGCAGTACTTC. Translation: CATLACSYEQYF.

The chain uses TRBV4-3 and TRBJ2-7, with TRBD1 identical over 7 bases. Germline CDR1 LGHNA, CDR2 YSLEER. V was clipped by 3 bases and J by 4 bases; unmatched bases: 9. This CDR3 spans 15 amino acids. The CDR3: CASSHARGSLYEQYF. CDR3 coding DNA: TGCGCCAGCAGCCATGCCAGGGGGAGTTTATACGAGCAGTACTTC.